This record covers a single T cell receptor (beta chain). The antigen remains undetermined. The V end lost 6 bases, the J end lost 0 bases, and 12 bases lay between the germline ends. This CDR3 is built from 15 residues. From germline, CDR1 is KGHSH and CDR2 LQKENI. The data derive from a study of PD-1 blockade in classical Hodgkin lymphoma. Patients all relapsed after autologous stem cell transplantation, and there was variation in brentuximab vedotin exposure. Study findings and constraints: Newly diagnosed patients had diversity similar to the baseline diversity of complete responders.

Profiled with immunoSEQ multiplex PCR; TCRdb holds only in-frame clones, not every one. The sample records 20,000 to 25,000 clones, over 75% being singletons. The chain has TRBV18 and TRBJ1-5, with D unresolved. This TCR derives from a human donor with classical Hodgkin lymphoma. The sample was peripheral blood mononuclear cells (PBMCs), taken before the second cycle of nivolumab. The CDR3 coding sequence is TGTGCCAGCTCCTTCCGCGAGGATAGCAATCAGCCCCAGCATTTT. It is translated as CASSFREDSNQPQHF.